This is a list of T cell receptor beta chains from one sample in a study of blood T cell repertoires in COVID-19. Sequenced by immunoSEQ multiplex PCR; TCRdb stores in-frame clones only, minus some. This table has 120,000 to 150,000 clones, about 87% appearing once. The sequencing input was peripheral blood. Source of these receptors: a man older than 75 with acute or convalescent COVID-19. Both conserved end residues are part of each CDR3. Fields, in order: J gene, D gene, V gene, clone size, CDR3 DNA, CDR3 protein. The D gene is left open where the match is weak. Not all rows give a size; the values are once, few, many and, for expanded clones, a class.

>TRBJ1-1|.|TRBV20-1|.
TGCAGTGCTAGATCCGTCGCTGAAGCTTTCTTT
CSARSVAEAFF
>TRBJ2-3|.|TRBV6-5|.
TGTGCCAGCAGTCTCCTAAGTCAGGGAAGGGATACGCAGTATTTT
CASSLLSQGRDTQYF
>TRBJ1-5|TRBD1|TRBV4-2|.
TGTGCCAGCAGCCAACAGGGGGATCAGCCCCAGCATTTT
CASSQQGDQPQHF
>TRBJ2-1|TRBD2|TRBV9|.
TGTGCCAGCAGCGTACTAGCGGGAGGTCGGAACAATGAGCAGTTCTTC
CASSVLAGGRNNEQFF
>TRBJ2-7|.|TRBV12-5|.
TGTGCTAGTGGTTTGGCCGCAAGACTACCAAGACCCCCCGGGGAGCAGTACTTC
CASGLAARLPRPPGEQYF
>TRBJ1-6|TRBD1|TRBV28|.
TGTGCCAGCAGTACCCTGACCGGGACAGGGGGTTCACCCCTCCACTTT
CASSTLTGTGGSPLHF
>TRBJ2-4|.|TRBV4-1|.
TGCGCCAGCAGCCTCATTCACGGCGGGACTGAGATTCAGTACTTC
CASSLIHGGTEIQYF
>TRBJ1-2|.|TRBV10-2|.
TGCGCCAGCACGGACCCGGGGACTTTAGGGAGCTACACCTTC
CASTDPGTLGSYTF
>TRBJ1-2|.|TRBV28|.
TGTGCCAGCAGTTCGACGGGAATATATGGCTACACCTTC
CASSSTGIYGYTF
>TRBJ2-3|.|TRBV6-6|.
TGTGCCAGCAGTTATGGGTGGGTGGGGAGTACAGATACGCAGTATTTT
CASSYGWVGSTDTQYF
>TRBJ1-2|.|TRBV6-5|.
TGTGCCAGCAGTACTGGCGGGACGGTCTTTGGCTACACCTTC
CASSTGGTVFGYTF
>TRBJ2-2|TRBD1|TRBV27|.
TGTGCCAGCACGGGACAGGGGTACACCGGGGAGCTGTTTTTT
CASTGQGYTGELFF
>TRBJ2-1|TRBD2|TRBV3-1/TRBV3-2|once
TGTGCCAGCAGCCTATCGCTAGCGGGACACAATGAGCAGTTCTTC
CASSLSLAGHNEQFF
>TRBJ2-1|TRBD2|TRBV18|.
TGTGCCAGCTCATGGGGTAGCGGGAGCAATGAGCAGTTCTTC
CASSWGSGSNEQFF
>TRBJ2-6|.|TRBV2|.
TGTGCCAGCAGTGAAGCATTCAGGGGAAGAGGGGCCAACGTCCTGACTTTC
CASSEAFRGRGANVLTF
>TRBJ2-1|TRBD2|TRBV10-3|.
TGTGCCATCAGTAGGACTAGCGGGGCCCTCACCTACAATGAGCAGTTCTTC
CAISRTSGALTYNEQFF
>TRBJ2-7|TRBD2|TRBV19|once
TGTGCCAGTACCTCCGGACTAGCGGATGCCTACGAGCAGTACTTC
CASTSGLADAYEQYF
>TRBJ2-1|TRBD2|TRBV6-2/TRBV6-3|.
TGTGCCAGCAGTTCCCGGACTAGCGGATCCTACAATGAGCAGTTCTTC
CASSSRTSGSYNEQFF
>TRBJ2-5|TRBD2|TRBV9|.
TGTGCCAGCAGCGTAGGGGTTAGCGGGGGGGATAGGGAGACCCAGTACTTC
CASSVGVSGGDRETQYF
>TRBJ1-3|.|TRBV7-9|.
TGTGCCAGCAAGAGGGTCTCTGGAAACACCATATATTTT
CASKRVSGNTIYF
>TRBJ1-2|.|TRBV30|.
TGTGCCTGGAGTGTACTCCGAGGGCCCCTTTATGGCTACACCTTC
CAWSVLRGPLYGYTF
>TRBJ1-1|.|TRBV7-9|.
TGTGCCAGCAGCCAACAGGGCTGGGAGAACACTGAAGCTTTCTTT
CASSQQGWENTEAFF
>TRBJ1-2|.|TRBV28|.
TGTGCCAGCAGTTTATTGGGCACACTAGCTAACTATGGCTACACCTTC
CASSLLGTLANYGYTF
>TRBJ2-2|.|TRBV2|once
TGTGCCAGCAGTGGTTCGGGACTCGGGGAGCTGTTTTTT
CASSGSGLGELFF
>TRBJ2-5|TRBD1|TRBV25-1|.
TGTGCCAGCAGTGCACCCCGGGGACAGGGGGGGTCCCAGTACTTC
CASSAPRGQGGSQYF
>TRBJ2-1|TRBD2|TRBV7-8|once
TGTGCCAGCAGCTTAGCTGCAGCGGGGAGCTCCTACAATGAGCAGTTCTTC
CASSLAAAGSSYNEQFF
>TRBJ1-2|TRBD1|TRBV6-1|.
TGTGCCAGCAGTGAGGGACAGGGTGCTCAGGCGGGCTATGGCTACACCTTC
CASSEGQGAQAGYGYTF
>TRBJ2-7|.|TRBV18|.
TGTGCCAGCTCACCCTACCGGGACACGTCCTACGAGCAGTACTTC
CASSPYRDTSYEQYF
>TRBJ2-7|TRBD1|TRBV2|.
TGTGCCAGCAGTGGGGACAGGGGGGAGCAGTACTTC
CASSGDRGEQYF
>TRBJ1-3|TRBD1|TRBV6-5|.
TGTGCCAGCGGTTCAGGGGGGATCTCTGGAAACACCATATATTTT
CASGSGGISGNTIYF
>TRBJ2-1|TRBD2|TRBV6-4|.
TGTGCCAGCAGCTCAAGCGGGAGGTACAATGAGCAGTTCTTC
CASSSSGRYNEQFF
>TRBJ2-7|.|TRBV3-1/TRBV3-2|.
TGTGCCAGCAGCCAAGGCGGGTACGATCAGCAGTACTTC
CASSQGGYDQQYF
>TRBJ2-7|TRBD2|TRBV6-2/TRBV6-3|.
TGTGCCAGCAGTTACCCGGGACTAGCGGGTCGCTACGAGCAGTACTTC
CASSYPGLAGRYEQYF
>TRBJ2-2|TRBD1|TRBV6-1|once
TGTGCCAGCAGTGAAGCCGCCGGGACAGCGAACACCGGGGAGCTGTTTTTT
CASSEAAGTANTGELFF
>TRBJ2-1|.|TRBV6-5|.
TGTGCCAGCAGACGAGGGGGAGAAAGGGGCAATGAGCAGTTCTTC
CASRRGGERGNEQFF
>TRBJ1-4|.|TRBV3-1/TRBV3-2|few
TGTGCCAGCAGCCTGCTAAGGACAGACAGAAGGGAAAAACTGTTTTTT
CASSLLRTDRREKLFF
>TRBJ2-7|.|TRBV18|.
TGTGCCAGCTCACCCGTGGGACAAGGACACGAGCAGTACTTC
CASSPVGQGHEQYF
>TRBJ2-1|TRBD2|TRBV3-1/TRBV3-2|.
TGTGCCAGCAGCCCCGGACTAGCGGAGCAGTTCTTC
CASSPGLAEQFF
>TRBJ2-1|.|TRBV2|.
TGTGCCAGCAGTGATTTCCGGCCGGGTCGAGGTGAGCAGTTCTTC
CASSDFRPGRGEQFF
>TRBJ1-2|.|TRBV10-3|few
TGTGCCATCAGTGAGTCGTTGGCAGCGTCTCTTAACTATGGCTACACCTTC
CAISESLAASLNYGYTF
>TRBJ1-5|.|TRBV6-5|.
TGTGCCAGCAGTCAACCGAGGGGGTCTCAGCCCCAGCATTTT
CASSQPRGSQPQHF